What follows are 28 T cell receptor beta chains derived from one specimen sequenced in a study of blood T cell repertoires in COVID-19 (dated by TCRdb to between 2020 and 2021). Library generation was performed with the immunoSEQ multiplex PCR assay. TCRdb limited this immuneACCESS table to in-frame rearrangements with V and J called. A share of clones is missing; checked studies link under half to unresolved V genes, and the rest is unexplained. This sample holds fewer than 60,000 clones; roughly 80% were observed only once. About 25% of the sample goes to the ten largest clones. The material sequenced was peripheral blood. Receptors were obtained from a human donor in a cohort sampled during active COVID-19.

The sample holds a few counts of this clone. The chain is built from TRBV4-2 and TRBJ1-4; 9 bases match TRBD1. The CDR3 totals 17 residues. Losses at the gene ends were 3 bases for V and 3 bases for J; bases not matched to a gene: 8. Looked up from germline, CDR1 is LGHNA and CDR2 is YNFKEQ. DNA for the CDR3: TGTGCCAGCAGCCATGTCCCGGGACAGGGCCCTAATGAAAAACTGTTTTTT. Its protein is CASSHVPGQGPNEKLFF.

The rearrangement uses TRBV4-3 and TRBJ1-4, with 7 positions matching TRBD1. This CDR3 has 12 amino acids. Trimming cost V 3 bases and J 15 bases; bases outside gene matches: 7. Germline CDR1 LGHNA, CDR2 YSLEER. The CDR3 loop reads CASSQSGQLLFF. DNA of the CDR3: TGCGCCAGCAGCCAGTCGGGACAGTTATTGTTTTTT.

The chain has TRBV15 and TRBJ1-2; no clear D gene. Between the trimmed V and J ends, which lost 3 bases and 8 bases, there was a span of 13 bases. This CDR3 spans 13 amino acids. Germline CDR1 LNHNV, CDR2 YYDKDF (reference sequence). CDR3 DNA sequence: TGTGCCACCAGCAGGGACTACCGCGGCGGCTACACCTTC. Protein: CATSRDYRGGYTF.

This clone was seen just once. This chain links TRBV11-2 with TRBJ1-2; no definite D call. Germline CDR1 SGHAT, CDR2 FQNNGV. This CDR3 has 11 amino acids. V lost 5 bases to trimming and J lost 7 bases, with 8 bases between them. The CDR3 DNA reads TGTGCCAGCAGCGACCCGGGTGGCTACACCTTC. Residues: CASSDPGGYTF.

CDR3 protein: CASSFRAGGDQPQHF. The DNA for the CDR3 is TGTGCCAGCAGTTTCAGGGCAGGGGGCGATCAGCCCCAGCATTTT. V and J are TRBV27 and TRBJ1-5; 8 bases align to TRBD1. CDR1 is MNHEY, CDR2 SMNVEV, per germline (reference sequence). This CDR3 is 15 amino acids long. V gave up 3 bases and J gave up 5 bases; unmatched junction bases: 6.

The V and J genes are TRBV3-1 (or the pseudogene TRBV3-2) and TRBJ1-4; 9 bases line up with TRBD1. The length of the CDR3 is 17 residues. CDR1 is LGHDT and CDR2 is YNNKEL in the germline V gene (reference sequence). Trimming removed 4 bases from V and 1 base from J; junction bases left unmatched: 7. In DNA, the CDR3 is TGTGCCAGCAGCCCGGTCCCGGGACAGGGAACTAATGAAAAACTGTTTTTT. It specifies CASSPVPGQGTNEKLFF.

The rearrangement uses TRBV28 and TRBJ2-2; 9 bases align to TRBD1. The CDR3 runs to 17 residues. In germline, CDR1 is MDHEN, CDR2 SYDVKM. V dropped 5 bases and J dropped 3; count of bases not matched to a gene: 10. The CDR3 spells CASSPTPGQGDTGELFF. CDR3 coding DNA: TGTGCCAGCAGTCCCACACCGGGACAGGGTGACACCGGGGAGCTGTTTTTT.

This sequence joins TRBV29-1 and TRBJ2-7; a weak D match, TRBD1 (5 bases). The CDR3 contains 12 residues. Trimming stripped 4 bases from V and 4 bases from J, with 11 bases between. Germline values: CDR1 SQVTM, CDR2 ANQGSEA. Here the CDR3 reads CSVVSGWYEQYF. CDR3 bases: TGCAGCGTTGTATCAGGGTGGTACGAGCAGTACTTC.

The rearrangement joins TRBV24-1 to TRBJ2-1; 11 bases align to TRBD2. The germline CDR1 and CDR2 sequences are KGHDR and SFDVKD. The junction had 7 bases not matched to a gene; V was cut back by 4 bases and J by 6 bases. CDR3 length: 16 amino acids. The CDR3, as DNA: TGTGCCACCAGTGAGCCCGGGACTAGCGGCAGCAATGAGCAGTTCTTC. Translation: CATSEPGTSGSNEQFF.

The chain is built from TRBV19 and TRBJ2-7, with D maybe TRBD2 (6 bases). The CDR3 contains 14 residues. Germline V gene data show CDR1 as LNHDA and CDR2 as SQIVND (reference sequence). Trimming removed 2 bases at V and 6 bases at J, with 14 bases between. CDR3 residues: CASSISGPLGEQYF. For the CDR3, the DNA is TGTGCCAGTAGTATAAGCGGGCCCTTGGGCGAGCAGTACTTC.

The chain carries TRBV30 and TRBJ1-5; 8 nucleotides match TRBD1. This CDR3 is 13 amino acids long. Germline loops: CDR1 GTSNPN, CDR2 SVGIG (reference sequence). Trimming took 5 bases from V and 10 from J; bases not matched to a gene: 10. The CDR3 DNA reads TGTGCCTGGGGGGGACAGGAGAAATCACCCCAGCATTTT. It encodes CAWGGQEKSPQHF.

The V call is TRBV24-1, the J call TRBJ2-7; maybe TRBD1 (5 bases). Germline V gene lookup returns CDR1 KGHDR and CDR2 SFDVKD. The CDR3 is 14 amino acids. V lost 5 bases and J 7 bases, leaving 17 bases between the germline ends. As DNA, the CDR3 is TGTGCCACCAGTGGCAGTCAGGGCACTCGGGAGCAGTACTTC. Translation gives CATSGSQGTREQYF.

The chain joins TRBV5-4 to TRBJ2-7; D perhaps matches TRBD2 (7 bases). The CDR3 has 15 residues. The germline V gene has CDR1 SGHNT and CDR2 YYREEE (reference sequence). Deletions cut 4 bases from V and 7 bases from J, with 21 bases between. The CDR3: CASSREGGGPREQYF. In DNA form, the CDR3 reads TGTGCCAGCAGCAGAGAAGGGGGAGGGCCTCGGGAGCAGTACTTC.

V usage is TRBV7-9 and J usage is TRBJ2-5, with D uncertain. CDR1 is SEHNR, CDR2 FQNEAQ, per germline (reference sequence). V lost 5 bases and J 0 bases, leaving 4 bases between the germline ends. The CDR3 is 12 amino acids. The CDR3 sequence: CASSRDQETQYF. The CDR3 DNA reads TGTGCCAGCAGCCGGGACCAAGAGACCCAGTACTTC.

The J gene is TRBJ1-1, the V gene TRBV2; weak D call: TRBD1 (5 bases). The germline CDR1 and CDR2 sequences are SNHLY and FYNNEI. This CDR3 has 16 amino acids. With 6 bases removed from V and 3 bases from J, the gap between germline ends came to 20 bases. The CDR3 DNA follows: TGTGCCAGCAGACCCCCTTGGGGCGGGACGGACACTGAAGCTTTCTTT. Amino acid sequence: CASRPPWGGTDTEAFF.

CDR3: CASTRSPGHYEQYF. The CDR3 region has the DNA TGTGCCAGTACAAGGAGCCCGGGTCACTACGAGCAGTACTTC. The V call is TRBV19, the J call TRBJ2-7; D unresolved. Germline lookup yields CDR1 LNHDA and CDR2 SQIVND (reference sequence). The ends were cut back, 7 bases at V and 3 bases at J, with 16 bases in the middle. This CDR3 spans 14 amino acids.

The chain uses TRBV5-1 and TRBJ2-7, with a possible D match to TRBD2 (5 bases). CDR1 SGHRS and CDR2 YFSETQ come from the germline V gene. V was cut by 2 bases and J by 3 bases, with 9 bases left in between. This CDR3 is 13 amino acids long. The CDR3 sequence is CASSLEGGYEQYF. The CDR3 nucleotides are TGCGCCAGCAGCTTAGAGGGCGGCTACGAGCAGTACTTC.

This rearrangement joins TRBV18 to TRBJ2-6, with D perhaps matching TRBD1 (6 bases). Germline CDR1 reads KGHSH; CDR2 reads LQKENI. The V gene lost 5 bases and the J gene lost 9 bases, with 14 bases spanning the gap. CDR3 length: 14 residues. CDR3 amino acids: CASSNRVADNVLTF. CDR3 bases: TGTGCCAGCTCAAACAGGGTTGCCGACAACGTCCTGACTTTC.

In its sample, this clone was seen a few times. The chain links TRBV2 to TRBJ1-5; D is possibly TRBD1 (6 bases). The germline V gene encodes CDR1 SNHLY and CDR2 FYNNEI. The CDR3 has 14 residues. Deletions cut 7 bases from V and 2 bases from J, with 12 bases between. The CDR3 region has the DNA TGTGCCAGCACCCGGGACAAAGGCAATCAGCCCCAGCATTTT. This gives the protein CASTRDKGNQPQHF.

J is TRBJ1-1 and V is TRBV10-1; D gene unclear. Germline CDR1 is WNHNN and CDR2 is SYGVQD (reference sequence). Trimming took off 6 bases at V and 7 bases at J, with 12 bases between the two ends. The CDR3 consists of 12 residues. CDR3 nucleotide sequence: TGCGCCAGCAGAGAACCGGGAGGTGAAGCTTTCTTT. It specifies CASREPGGEAFF.

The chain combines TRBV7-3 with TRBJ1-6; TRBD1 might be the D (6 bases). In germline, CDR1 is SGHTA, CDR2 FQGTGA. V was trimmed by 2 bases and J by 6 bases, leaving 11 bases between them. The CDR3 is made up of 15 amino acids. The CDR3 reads CASSLDGQINSPLHF. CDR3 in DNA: TGTGCCAGCAGCTTAGACGGACAGATTAATTCACCCCTCCACTTT. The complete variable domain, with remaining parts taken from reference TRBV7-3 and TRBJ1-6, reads GAGVSQTPSNKVTEKGKYVELRCDPISGHTALYWYRQSLGQGPEFLIYFQGTGAADDSGLPNDRFFAVRPEGSVSTLKIQRTERGDSAVYLCASSLDGQINSPLHFGNGTRLTVT.

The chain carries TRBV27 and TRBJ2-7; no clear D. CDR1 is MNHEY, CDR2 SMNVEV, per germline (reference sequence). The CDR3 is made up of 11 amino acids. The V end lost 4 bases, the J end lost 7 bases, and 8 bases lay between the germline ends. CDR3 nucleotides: TGTGCCAGCAGTTCGCGGCGGGAGCAGTACTTC. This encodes CASSSRREQYF.

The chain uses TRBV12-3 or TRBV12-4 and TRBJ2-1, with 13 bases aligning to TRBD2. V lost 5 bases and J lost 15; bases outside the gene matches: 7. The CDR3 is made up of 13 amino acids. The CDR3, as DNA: TGTGCCAGCAGTCCGGGGACTAGCGGGGAGATGTTCTTC. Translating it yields CASSPGTSGEMFF.

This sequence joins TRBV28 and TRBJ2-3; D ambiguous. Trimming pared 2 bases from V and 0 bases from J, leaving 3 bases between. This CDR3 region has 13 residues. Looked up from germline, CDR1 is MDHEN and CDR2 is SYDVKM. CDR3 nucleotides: TGTGCCAGCAGTTTACCTAGCACAGATACGCAGTATTTT. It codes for CASSLPSTDTQYF. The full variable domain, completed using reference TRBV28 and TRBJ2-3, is DVKVTQSSRYLVKRTGEKVFLECVQDMDHENMFWYRQDPGLGLRLIYFSYDVKMKEKGDIPEGYSVSREKKERFSLILESASTNQTSMYLCASSLPSTDTQYFGPGTRLTVL.

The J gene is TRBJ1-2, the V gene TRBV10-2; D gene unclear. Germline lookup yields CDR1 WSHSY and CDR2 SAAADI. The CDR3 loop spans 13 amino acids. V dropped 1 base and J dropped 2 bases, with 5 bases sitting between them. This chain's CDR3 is CASSEFRNYGYTF. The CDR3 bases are TGCGCCAGCAGTGAGTTCCGGAACTATGGCTACACCTTC.

The CDR3 DNA reads as TGCGCCAGCAGCCAAGCCCTAGTACTAGCGCATGAGCAGTTCTTC. It translates to CASSQALVLAHEQFF. This rearrangement joins TRBV4-1 to TRBJ2-1; 7 nucleotides line up with TRBD2. V shed 1 base, J shed 8 bases, and the junction held 8 bases outside the gene matches. The CDR3 length is 15 residues. Per the germline V gene, CDR1 is MGHRA and CDR2 is YSYEKL.

CDR3: CSVDPAGTSAYNEQFF. CDR3 DNA sequence: TGCAGCGTTGACCCTGCCGGGACTAGCGCCTACAATGAGCAGTTCTTC. The V and J genes are TRBV29-1 and TRBJ2-1; TRBD2 agrees at 10 bases. The CDR3 has 16 amino acids. The germline V gene encodes CDR1 SQVTM and CDR2 ANQGSEA. Trimming cost V 3 bases and J 2 bases; bases outside gene matches: 7.

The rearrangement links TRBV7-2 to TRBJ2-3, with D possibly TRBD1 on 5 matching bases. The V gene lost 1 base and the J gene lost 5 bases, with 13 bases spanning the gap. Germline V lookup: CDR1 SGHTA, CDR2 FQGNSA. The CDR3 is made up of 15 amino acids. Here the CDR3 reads CASSLGGAWIDTQYF. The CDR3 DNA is TGTGCCAGCAGCTTAGGTGGGGCCTGGATAGATACGCAGTATTTT. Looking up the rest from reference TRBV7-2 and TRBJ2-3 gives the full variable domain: GAGVSQSPSNKVTEKGKDVELRCDPISGHTALYWYRQSLGQGLEFLIYFQGNSAPDKSGLPSDRFSAERTGGSVSTLTIQRTQQEDSAVYLCASSLGGAWIDTQYFGPGTRLTVL.